A selection of T cell receptor beta chains follows, all from one sample in a study of immune characterization of retroperitoneal liposarcoma. MiXCR, applied by TCRdb to the PCR reads, yields one record per CDR3 protein. The sample lists about 10,000 distinct CDR3 sequences; roughly a quarter were seen once. The sample taken for sequencing was tumor tissue. Source of these receptors: a male donor with retroperitoneal liposarcoma. The CDR3 runs from the conserved cysteine through the conserved F or W. A D gene is named only where the DNA matches it firmly. Clone size is shown for a subset of rows, as once, few, many or a class of expanded clone.

v_call	clone_size	j_call	d_call	cdr3_nt	cdr3_aa
TRBV11-1	few	TRBJ2-1	TRBD2	TGTGCCAGCAGCTTAGAAGGACTAGCGGGAAGGCTTGGGTACAATGAGCAGTTCTTC	CASSLEGLAGRLGYNEQFF
TRBV12-3/TRBV12-4	many	TRBJ2-3	NA	TGTGCCAGCAGTTTCATGGCAGGGAGTGATACGCAGTATTTT	CASSFMAGSDTQYF
TRBV10-3	medium-sized	TRBJ2-3	NA	TGTGCCATCAGTGAGCGCTCACTTAAGGATACAGGAGATACGCAGTATTTT	CAISERSLKDTGDTQYF
TRBV6-9	NA	TRBJ1-5	NA	TGTGCCAGCAGTTCCGTCCGGGGGTATCAGCCCCAGCATTTT	CASSSVRGYQPQHF
TRBV10-3	NA	TRBJ2-1	TRBD1	TGTGCCATCAGTGAGATCAGGGGGCGCGATGATGAGCAGTTCTTC	CAISEIRGRDDEQFF
TRBV12-3/TRBV12-4	medium-sized	TRBJ2-7	NA	TGTGCCAGCAGTTTAACACAATCCAGCGAGCAGTACTTC	CASSLTQSSEQYF
TRBV6-5	NA	TRBJ2-5	NA	TGTGCCAGCAGTCCCGACACCCCCGGGACCCAGTACTTC	CASSPDTPGTQYF
TRBV12-3/TRBV12-4	NA	TRBJ1-5	TRBD1	TGTGCCAGCAGTCTGACAGGGTCGGGTCAGCCCCAGCATTTT	CASSLTGSGQPQHF
TRBV11-1	NA	TRBJ2-1	TRBD2	TGTGCCAGCATCTCACCAACCACACCACTAGCGGGAGGGCCGGTGATCTACGAGCAGTTCTTC	CASISPTTPLAGGPVIYEQFF
TRBV6-1	medium-sized	TRBJ2-4	TRBD2	TGTGCCAGCAGTGATTGGACTAGCGGGGTCCAGTACTTC	CASSDWTSGVQYF
TRBV10-2	few	TRBJ2-7	TRBD2	TGCGCCAGCAGTGAGGAGCTAGCGGGATTGTACGAGCAGTACTTC	CASSEELAGLYEQYF
TRBV6-1	many	TRBJ2-7	TRBD1	TGTGCCACCGCGGACAGGGGGCATGAGCAGTACTTC	CATADRGHEQYF
TRBV7-9	many	TRBJ2-3	TRBD2	TGTGCCAGCAGCAACGGAAGGTTTATAGCGGGAAGACGCACAGATACGCAGTATTTT	CASSNGRFIAGRRTDTQYF
TRBV10-2	few	TRBJ2-5	TRBD1	TGCGCCAGCAACCAACAGGGGGCTGAGACCCAGTACTTC	CASNQQGAETQYF
TRBV12-3/TRBV12-4	few	TRBJ1-3	NA	TGTGCCAGCAGTTTAGACTCAAGGGGTCACACCATATATTTT	CASSLDSRGHTIYF
TRBV6-1	many	TRBJ2-1	NA	TGTGCCAGCAGTGAAAACTCTGGCTACGAGCAGTTCTTC	CASSENSGYEQFF
TRBV7-3	many	TRBJ2-1	TRBD2	TGTGCCAGCAGCGCAGTGACGGGGGGGTCCTACGAGCAGTTCTTC	CASSAVTGGSYEQFF
TRBV25-1	NA	TRBJ2-1	TRBD2	TGTGCCAGCAGTGGCGGGAGATCCCCCGGGGAGCCCTACAATGAGCAGTTCTTC	CASSGGRSPGEPYNEQFF
TRBV11-3	many	TRBJ2-5	TRBD2	TGTGCCAGCAGCGGTAGCGGGGGACCCTACAATGAGCAGTACTTC	CASSGSGGPYNEQYF
TRBV6-1	many	TRBJ1-1	NA	TGTGCCAGCAGGGGCACACAAACCACTGAAGCTTTCTTT	CASRGTQTTEAFF
TRBV6-1	few	TRBJ2-1	TRBD2	TGTGCCAGCAGTACTAGCGGGAGCTACAATGAGCAGTTCTTC	CASSTSGSYNEQFF
TRBV7-2	medium-sized	TRBJ2-1	TRBD2	TGTGCCAGCAGCTTAGGTGGTAGCGGGTCTCAAGAGACCCAGTTCTTC	CASSLGGSGSQETQFF
TRBV12-3/TRBV12-4	NA	TRBJ2-1	NA	TGTGCCAGCAGCAAACTTTCCGGGACTGGGGGGCAAGAGACCCAGTTCTTC	CASSKLSGTGGQETQFF
TRBV6-1	many	TRBJ2-1	TRBD2	TGTGCCAGCAGTGAAGCTGGCGGGCTAGCGGGAGGCAATGAGCAGTTCTTC	CASSEAGGLAGGNEQFF
TRBV7-4	NA	TRBJ1-4	NA	TGTGCCAGCAGCTTTCGGTCAGGGACCTTTCGAACCCCAAATGAAAAACTGTTTTTT	CASSFRSGTFRTPNEKLFF
TRBV12-3/TRBV12-4	NA	TRBJ2-1	NA	TGTGCCAGCAGTTTTGATGGCAGCAAAAACATTCAGTTCTTC	CASSFDGSKNIQFF
TRBV12-3/TRBV12-4	NA	TRBJ2-7	NA	TGTGCCAGCAGTTTCGGGACTGGCTCCTACGAGCAGTACTTC	CASSFGTGSYEQYF
TRBV27	medium-sized	TRBJ2-1	TRBD2	TGTGCCAGCAGCCCCGCACTAGCGGGGGCTGAGCAGTTCTTC	CASSPALAGAEQFF
TRBV6-1	many	TRBJ1-2	TRBD1	TGTGCCAGCAGCCTCCCGGGACAGGGAACATATGGCTACACCTTC	CASSLPGQGTYGYTF
TRBV6-1	NA	TRBJ1-5	NA	TGTGCCAGCAGACGGGGACGGCCTGATCAGCCCCAGCATTTT	CASRRGRPDQPQHF
TRBV10-1	NA	TRBJ2-2	NA	TGCGCCAGCAGTACTTTGAGGGGAAGCACCGGGGAGCTGTTTTTT	CASSTLRGSTGELFF
TRBV27	few	TRBJ2-5	NA	TGTGCCAGCAGTACCCGGGGTCCCCCTAGGGAGCAGTACTTC	CASSTRGPPREQYF
TRBV7-6	many	TRBJ2-7	TRBD1	TGTGCCAGCAGCACACCCGGGACAGGGAAAGAGCAGTACTTC	CASSTPGTGKEQYF
TRBV28	few	TRBJ2-1	NA	TGTGCCAGCAGTATCTTTGGGTACTACGAGCAGTTCTTC	CASSIFGYYEQFF
TRBV6-5	NA	TRBJ2-7	TRBD1	TGTGCCAGCAGTACTCGACAGGGGGGCTACAATGAGCAGTACTTC	CASSTRQGGYNEQYF
TRBV10-1	few	TRBJ1-1	TRBD1	TGCGCCAGCAGTGAGTCGTACAGGGGCGGTGGAGCTTTCTTT	CASSESYRGGGAFF
TRBV6-5	few	TRBJ2-3	TRBD2	TGTGCCAGCAGTGACCCTCTAGCGGGGGGCACAGATACGCAGTATTTT	CASSDPLAGGTDTQYF
TRBV4-1	NA	TRBJ2-3	NA	TGCGCCACAAGCGGGCCACAGGGAGCCTCCACAGATACGCAGTATTTT	CATSGPQGASTDTQYF
TRBV6-1	medium-sized	TRBJ2-5	NA	TGTGCCAGCACTCACCGGGACAAAGAGACCCAGTACTTC	CASTHRDKETQYF
TRBV12-3/TRBV12-4	few	TRBJ2-1	NA	TGTGCCAGCAGTTTAGGGACAGCTTACAATGAGCAGTTCTTC	CASSLGTAYNEQFF
TRBV12-3/TRBV12-4	medium-sized	TRBJ2-5	NA	TGTGCCAGCAGTTTATTTGCTGGGGAGACCCAGTACTTC	CASSLFAGETQYF
TRBV5-1	few	TRBJ2-1	TRBD1	TGCGCCAGCAGCGTCAGGGGGAGCCCCTACAATGAGCAGTTCTTC	CASSVRGSPYNEQFF
TRBV4-1	medium-sized	TRBJ2-5	TRBD1	TGCGCCAGCAGCCAAGATTGGGGACAGGGGGAAGAGACCCAGTACTTC	CASSQDWGQGEETQYF
TRBV7-8	medium-sized	TRBJ2-5	TRBD2	TGTGCCAGCAGCGCTAGCGGGGGGCTTGAGACCCAGTACTTC	CASSASGGLETQYF
TRBV12-3/TRBV12-4	few	TRBJ1-2	NA	TGTGCCAGCAGCTCTTCCGACGGCTATCCCTATGGCTACACCTTC	CASSSSDGYPYGYTF
TRBV7-6	medium-sized	TRBJ2-5	NA	TGTGCCAGCAGCCCGCGGGAGACCCAGTACTTC	CASSPRETQYF
TRBV7-6	NA	TRBJ2-2	TRBD2	TGTGCCAGCAGCTCCCACTCCCGCGGGAGGAGCACCGGGGAGCTGTTTTTT	CASSSHSRGRSTGELFF
TRBV6-5	many	TRBJ2-7	TRBD2	TGTGCCAGCAGTTACTCAATCGGGGAGGGGACTATTGTCTACGAGCAGTACTTC	CASSYSIGEGTIVYEQYF
TRBV24-1	NA	TRBJ2-1	NA	TGTGCCACCAGTGATTGGGACAAGGGGGCGGGGAATGAGCAGTTCTTC	CATSDWDKGAGNEQFF
TRBV6-1	NA	TRBJ1-2	TRBD1	TGTGCCAGCAGTTCGGGACAGTCTTATGGCTACACCTTC	CASSSGQSYGYTF
TRBV7-2	medium-sized	TRBJ2-1	NA	TGTGCCAGCAGCTTAGGGGCCCCAGGGGGGGGCTACGAGCAGTTCTTC	CASSLGAPGGGYEQFF
TRBV25-1	many	TRBJ2-7	NA	TGTGCCAGCAAGCGGACTGGAGGCTCCTACAATGAGCAGTACTTC	CASKRTGGSYNEQYF
TRBV6-1	NA	TRBJ2-2	TRBD2	TGTGCCAGCAAGCTAGCGGGGACACGGCCCACCGGGGAGATGTTTTTT	CASKLAGTRPTGEMFF
TRBV6-1	medium-sized	TRBJ2-5	TRBD1	TGTGCCAGCAGTGCGGGACAGATAAAAGAGACCCAGTACTTC	CASSAGQIKETQYF
TRBV25-1	once	TRBJ2-3	TRBD1	TGTGCCAGCAGTGAATTCTCTCGACAGGGGGCGAACTTAAGCACAGATACGCAGTATTTT	CASSEFSRQGANLSTDTQYF
TRBV10-2	NA	TRBJ2-1	TRBD2	TGCGCCAGCAGTGACACTAGCGGGAGGGAAGGAGAGACCCAGTTCTTC	CASSDTSGREGETQFF
TRBV7-6	NA	TRBJ1-4	NA	TGTGCCAGCAGCCCTCAACCGTCCGGGACCGCGAAGGGGGAAAAACTGTTTTTT	CASSPQPSGTAKGEKLFF
TRBV6-5	NA	TRBJ2-1	TRBD2	TGTGCCAGCAGTTACGGGACTAGCGGGAGAATGGGGACCCAGTTCTTC	CASSYGTSGRMGTQFF
TRBV7-8	medium-sized	TRBJ2-1	TRBD2	TGTGCCAGCAGCGCTAGCGGGGGGCTTGAGACCCAGTTCTTC	CASSASGGLETQFF